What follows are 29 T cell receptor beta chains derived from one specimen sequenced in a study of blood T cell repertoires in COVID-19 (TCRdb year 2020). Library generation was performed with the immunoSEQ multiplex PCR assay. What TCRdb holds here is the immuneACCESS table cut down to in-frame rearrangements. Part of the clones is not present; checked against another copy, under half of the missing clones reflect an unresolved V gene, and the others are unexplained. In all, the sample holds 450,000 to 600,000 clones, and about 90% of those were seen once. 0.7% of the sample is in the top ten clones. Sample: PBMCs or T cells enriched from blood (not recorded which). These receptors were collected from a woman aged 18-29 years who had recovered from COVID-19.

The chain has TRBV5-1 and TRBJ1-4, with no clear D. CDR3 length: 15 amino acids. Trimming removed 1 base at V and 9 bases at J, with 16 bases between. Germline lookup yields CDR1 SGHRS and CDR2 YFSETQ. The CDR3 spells CASSLIPEGGQKLFF. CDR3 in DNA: TGCGCCAGCAGCTTGATCCCAGAGGGCGGGCAAAAACTGTTTTTT.

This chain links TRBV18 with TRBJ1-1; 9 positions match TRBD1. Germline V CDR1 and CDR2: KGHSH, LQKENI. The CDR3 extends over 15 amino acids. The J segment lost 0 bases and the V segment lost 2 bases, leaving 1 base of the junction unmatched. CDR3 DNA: TGTGCCAGCTCACCAAACAGGGGGCTGAACACTGAAGCTTTCTTT. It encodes CASSPNRGLNTEAFF.

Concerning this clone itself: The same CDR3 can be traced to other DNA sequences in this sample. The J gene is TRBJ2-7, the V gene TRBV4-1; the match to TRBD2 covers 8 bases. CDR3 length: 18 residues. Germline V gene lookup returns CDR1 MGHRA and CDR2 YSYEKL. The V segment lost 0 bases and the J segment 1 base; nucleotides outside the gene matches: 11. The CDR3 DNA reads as TGCGCCAGCAGCCAAGAGAATTTGGGGACTAGTGAATCCTACGAGCAGTACTTC. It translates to CASSQENLGTSESYEQYF.

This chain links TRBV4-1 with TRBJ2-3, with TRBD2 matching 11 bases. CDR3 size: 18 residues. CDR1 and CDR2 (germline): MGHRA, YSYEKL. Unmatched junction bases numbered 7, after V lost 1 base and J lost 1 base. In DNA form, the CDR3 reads TGCGCCAGCAGCCAAGGCCTAGCGGGGGGCGAGGGCACAGATACGCAGTATTTT. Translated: CASSQGLAGGEGTDTQYF.

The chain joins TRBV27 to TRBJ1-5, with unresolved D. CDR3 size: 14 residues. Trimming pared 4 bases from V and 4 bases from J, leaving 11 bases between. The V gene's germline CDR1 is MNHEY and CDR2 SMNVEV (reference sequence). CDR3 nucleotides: TGTGCCAGCAGTTCCGTGGGGAGGAATCAGCCCCAGCATTTT. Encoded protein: CASSSVGRNQPQHF.

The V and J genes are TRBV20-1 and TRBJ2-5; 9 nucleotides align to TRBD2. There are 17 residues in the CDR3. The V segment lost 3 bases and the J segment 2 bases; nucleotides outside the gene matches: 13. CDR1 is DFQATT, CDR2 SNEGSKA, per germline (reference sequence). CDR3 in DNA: TGCAGTGCTAGTTACCGCCTAGCGGGGAGCCAACAAGAGACCCAGTACTTC. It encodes CSASYRLAGSQQETQYF.

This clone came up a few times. The CDR3 DNA follows: TGTGCCAGCAGCCCAATCACAGGGGAAGATGGCTACACCTTC. Translation gives CASSPITGEDGYTF. V gene TRBV7-9 combines with J gene TRBJ1-2; 7 nucleotides agree with TRBD1. The CDR3 consists of 14 residues. Germline V gene sequence: CDR1 SEHNR, CDR2 FQNEAQ (reference sequence). Trimming cost V 5 bases and J 6 bases; bases outside gene matches: 9.

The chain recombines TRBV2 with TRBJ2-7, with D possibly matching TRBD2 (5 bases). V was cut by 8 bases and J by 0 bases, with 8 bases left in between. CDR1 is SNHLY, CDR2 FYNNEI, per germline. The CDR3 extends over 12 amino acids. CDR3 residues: CASGRASYEQYF. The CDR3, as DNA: TGTGCCAGCGGGAGAGCCTCCTACGAGCAGTACTTC.

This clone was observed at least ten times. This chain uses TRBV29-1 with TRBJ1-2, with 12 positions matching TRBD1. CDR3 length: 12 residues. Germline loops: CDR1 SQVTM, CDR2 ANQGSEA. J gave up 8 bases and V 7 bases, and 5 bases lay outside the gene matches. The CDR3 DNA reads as TGCAGCGCCCCTGGGACAGGGGGCGGCTACACCTTC. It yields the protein CSAPGTGGGYTF.

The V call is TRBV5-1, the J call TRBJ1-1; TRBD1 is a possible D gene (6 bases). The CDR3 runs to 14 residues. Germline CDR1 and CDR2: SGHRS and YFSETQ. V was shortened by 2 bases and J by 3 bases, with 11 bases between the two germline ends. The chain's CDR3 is CASSFDRQDTEAFF. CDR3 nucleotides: TGCGCCAGCAGCTTCGACCGACAGGACACTGAAGCTTTCTTT.

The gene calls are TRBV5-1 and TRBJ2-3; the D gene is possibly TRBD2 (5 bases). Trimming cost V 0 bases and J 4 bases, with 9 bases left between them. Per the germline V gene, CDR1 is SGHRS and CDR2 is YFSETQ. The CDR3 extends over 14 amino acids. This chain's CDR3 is CASSLAGEPDTQYF. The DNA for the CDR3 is TGCGCCAGCAGCTTGGCCGGGGAACCAGATACGCAGTATTTT.

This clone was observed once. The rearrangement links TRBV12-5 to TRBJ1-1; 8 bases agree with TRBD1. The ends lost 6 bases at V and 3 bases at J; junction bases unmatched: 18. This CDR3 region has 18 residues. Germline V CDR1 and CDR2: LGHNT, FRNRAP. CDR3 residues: CASGTPPGQGGMDTEAFF. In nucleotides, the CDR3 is TGTGCTAGTGGCACACCACCTGGACAGGGTGGGATGGACACTGAAGCTTTCTTT.

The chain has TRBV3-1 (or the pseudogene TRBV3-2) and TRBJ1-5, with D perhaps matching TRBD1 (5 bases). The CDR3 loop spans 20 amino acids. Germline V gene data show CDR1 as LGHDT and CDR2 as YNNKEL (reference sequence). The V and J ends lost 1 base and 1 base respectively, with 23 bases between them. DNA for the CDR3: TGTGCCAGCAGCCAAGGGTGGGAGGGGCACATCCTCTGGAGCAATCAGCCCCAGCATTTT. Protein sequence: CASSQGWEGHILWSNQPQHF.

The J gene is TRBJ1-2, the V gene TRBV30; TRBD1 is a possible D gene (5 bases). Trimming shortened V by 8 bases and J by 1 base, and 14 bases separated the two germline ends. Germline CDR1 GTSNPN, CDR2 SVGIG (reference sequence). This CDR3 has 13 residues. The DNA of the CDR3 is TGTGCCCGGCGGGACGGACGTAACTATGGCTACACCTTC. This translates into CARRDGRNYGYTF.

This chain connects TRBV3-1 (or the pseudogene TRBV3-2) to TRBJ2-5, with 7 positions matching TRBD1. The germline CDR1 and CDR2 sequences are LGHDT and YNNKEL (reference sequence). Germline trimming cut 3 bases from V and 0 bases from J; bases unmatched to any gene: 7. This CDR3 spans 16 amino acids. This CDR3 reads CASSHPGTGDQETQYF. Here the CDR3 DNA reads TGTGCCAGCAGCCACCCCGGAACAGGGGACCAAGAGACCCAGTACTTC.

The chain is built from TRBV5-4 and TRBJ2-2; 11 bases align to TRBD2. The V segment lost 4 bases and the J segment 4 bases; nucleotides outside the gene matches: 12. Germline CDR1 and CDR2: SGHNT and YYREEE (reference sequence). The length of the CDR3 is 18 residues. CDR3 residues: CASSPGLAGARGTGELFF. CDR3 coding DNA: TGTGCCAGCAGCCCCGGACTAGCGGGTGCCCGAGGCACCGGGGAGCTGTTTTTT.

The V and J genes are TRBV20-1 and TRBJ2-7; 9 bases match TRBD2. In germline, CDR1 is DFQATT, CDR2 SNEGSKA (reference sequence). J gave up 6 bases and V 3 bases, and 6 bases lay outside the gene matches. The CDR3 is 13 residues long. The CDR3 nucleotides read TGCAGTGCTAGTGTCGCGGGGGGGATCGAGCAGTACTTC. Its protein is CSASVAGGIEQYF.

The CDR3 is CASSHPSGTDNTEAFF. The DNA of the CDR3 is TGTGCCAGCAGCCACCCCTCCGGGACAGATAACACTGAAGCTTTCTTT. The chain joins TRBV5-5 to TRBJ1-1; 7 nucleotides match TRBD1. The junction had 11 bases not matched to a gene; V was cut back by 4 bases and J by 2 bases. This CDR3 region has 16 residues. CDR1 and CDR2 from the germline V gene are SGHKS and YYEKEE (reference sequence).

The DNA for the CDR3 is TGCGCCAGCAGCTTGGGACCCAGCGGGTACGAGCAGTACTTC. Translating gives CASSLGPSGYEQYF. The V call is TRBV5-1, the J call TRBJ2-7; D is possibly TRBD2 (6 bases). The length of the CDR3 is 14 residues. V lost 0 bases and J 4 bases, leaving 11 bases between the germline ends. Germline CDR1 and CDR2: SGHRS and YFSETQ.

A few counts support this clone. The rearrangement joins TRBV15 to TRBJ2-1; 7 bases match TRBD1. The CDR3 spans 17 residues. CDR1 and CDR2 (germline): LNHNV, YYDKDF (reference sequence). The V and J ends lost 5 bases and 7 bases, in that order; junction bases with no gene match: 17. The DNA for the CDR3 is TGTGCCACCAGCTCAGGTTTGGGACAGAGAGAGCGGAATGAGCAGTTCTTC. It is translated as CATSSGLGQRERNEQFF.

CDR3 amino acids: CASSQRNEQFF. CDR3 DNA: TGTGCCAGCAGCCAACGTAATGAGCAGTTCTTC. This sequence joins TRBV3-1 (or the pseudogene TRBV3-2) and TRBJ2-1; D unclear. Germline CDR1 and CDR2: LGHDT and YNNKEL (reference sequence). The CDR3 totals 11 residues. V lost 2 bases to trimming and J lost 7 bases, with 3 bases between them.

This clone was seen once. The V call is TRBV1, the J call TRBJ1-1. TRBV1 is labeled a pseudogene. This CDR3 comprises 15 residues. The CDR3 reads CTSSQEEGSFTEAFF. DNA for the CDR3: TGCACCAGCAGCCAAGAAGAGGGTAGTTTCACTGAAGCTTTCTTT.

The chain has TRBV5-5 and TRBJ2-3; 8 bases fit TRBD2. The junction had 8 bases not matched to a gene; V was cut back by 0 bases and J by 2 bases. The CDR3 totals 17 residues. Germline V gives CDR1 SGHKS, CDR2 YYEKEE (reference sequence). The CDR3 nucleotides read TGTGCCAGCAGCTTGGTGTTCTCGCGGGGGGTCACAGATACGCAGTATTTT. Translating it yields CASSLVFSRGVTDTQYF.

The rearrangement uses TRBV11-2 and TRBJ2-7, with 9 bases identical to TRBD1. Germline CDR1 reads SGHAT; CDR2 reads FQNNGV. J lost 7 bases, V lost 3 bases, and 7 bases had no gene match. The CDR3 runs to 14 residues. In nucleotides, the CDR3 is TGTGCCAGCAGCTTGGTGGGACAGGGCCGAGAGCAGTACTTC. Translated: CASSLVGQGREQYF.

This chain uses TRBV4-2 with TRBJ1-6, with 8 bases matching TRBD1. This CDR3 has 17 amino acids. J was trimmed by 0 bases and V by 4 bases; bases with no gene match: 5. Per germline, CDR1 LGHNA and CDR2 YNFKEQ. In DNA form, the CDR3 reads TGTGCCAGCAGCCCCCGGACAGGGAGCTCCTATAATTCACCCCTCCACTTT. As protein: CASSPRTGSSYNSPLHF.

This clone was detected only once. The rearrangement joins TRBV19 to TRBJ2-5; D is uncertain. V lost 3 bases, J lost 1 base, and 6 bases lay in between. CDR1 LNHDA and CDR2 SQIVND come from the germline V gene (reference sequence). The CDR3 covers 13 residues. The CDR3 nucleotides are TGTGCCAGTAGTATGAGCACCCAAGAGACCCAGTACTTC. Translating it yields CASSMSTQETQYF. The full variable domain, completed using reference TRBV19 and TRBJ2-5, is DGGITQSPKYLFRKEGQNVTLSCEQNLNHDAMYWYRQDPGQGLRLIYYSQIVNDFQKGDIAEGYSVSREKKESFPLTVTSAQKNPTAFYLCASSMSTQETQYFGPGTRLLVL.

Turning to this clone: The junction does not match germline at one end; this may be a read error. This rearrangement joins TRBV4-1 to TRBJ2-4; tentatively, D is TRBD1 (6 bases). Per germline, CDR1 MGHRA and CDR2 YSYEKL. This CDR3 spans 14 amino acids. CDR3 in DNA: TGCGCCAGCAGCCAAGATTTCTTGGGACACGAGATAGTATTC. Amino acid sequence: CASSQDFLGHEIVF.

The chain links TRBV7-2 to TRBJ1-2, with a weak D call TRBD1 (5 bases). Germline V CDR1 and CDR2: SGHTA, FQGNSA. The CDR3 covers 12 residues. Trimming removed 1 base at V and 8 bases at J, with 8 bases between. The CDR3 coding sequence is TGTGCCAGCAGCTTAGACAGGATGGGCTACACCTTC. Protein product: CASSLDRMGYTF.

DNA of the CDR3: TGTGCCAGCAGCGCATCGCTGGGACTCGAAGCTTTCTTT. Translating it yields CASSASLGLEAFF. The chain carries TRBV9 and TRBJ1-1; D is possibly TRBD1 (5 bases). The V end was cut by 3 bases, the J end by 8 bases, with 14 bases between. Per the germline V gene, CDR1 is SGDLS and CDR2 is YYNGEE. This CDR3 comprises 13 residues.